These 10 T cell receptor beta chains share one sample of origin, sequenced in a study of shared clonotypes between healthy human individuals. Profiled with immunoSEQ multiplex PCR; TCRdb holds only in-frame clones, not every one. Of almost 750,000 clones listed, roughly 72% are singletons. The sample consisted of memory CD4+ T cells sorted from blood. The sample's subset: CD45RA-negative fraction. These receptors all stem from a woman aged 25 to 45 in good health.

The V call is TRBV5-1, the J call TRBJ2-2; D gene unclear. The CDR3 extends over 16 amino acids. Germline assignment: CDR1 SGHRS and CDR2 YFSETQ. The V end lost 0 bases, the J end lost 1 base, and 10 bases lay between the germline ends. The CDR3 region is CASSLAGPVNTGELFF. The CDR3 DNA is TGCGCCAGCAGCTTGGCGGGTCCAGTGAACACCGGGGAGCTGTTTTTT.

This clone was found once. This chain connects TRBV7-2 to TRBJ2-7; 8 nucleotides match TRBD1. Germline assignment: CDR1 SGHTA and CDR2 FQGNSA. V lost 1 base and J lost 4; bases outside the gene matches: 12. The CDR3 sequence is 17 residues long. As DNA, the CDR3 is TGTGCCAGCAGCTTAGTTAAGGTAGCAGGGGGCGGATACGAGCAGTACTTC. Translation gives CASSLVKVAGGGYEQYF. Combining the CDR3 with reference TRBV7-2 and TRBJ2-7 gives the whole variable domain GAGVSQSPSNKVTEKGKDVELRCDPISGHTALYWYRQSLGQGLEFLIYFQGNSAPDKSGLPSDRFSAERTGGSVSTLTIQRTQQEDSAVYLCASSLVKVAGGGYEQYFGPGTRLTVT.

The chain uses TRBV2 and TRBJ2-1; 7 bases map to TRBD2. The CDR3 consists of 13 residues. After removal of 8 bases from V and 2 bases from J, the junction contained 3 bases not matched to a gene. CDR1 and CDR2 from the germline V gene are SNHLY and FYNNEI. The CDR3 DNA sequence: TGTGCCAGCGAAAGCGGGACCTACAATGAGCAGTTCTTC. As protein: CASESGTYNEQFF.

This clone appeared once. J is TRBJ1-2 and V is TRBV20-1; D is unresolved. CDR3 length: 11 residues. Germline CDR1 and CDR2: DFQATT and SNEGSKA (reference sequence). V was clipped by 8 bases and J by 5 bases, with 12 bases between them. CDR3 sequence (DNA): TGCAGTCCATCCGACATTTATGGCTACACCTTC. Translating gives CSPSDIYGYTF.

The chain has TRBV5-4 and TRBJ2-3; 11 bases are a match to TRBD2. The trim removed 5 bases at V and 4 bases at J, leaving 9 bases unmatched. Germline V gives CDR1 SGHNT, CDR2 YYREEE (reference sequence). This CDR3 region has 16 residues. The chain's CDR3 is CASRGGGTSGSDTQYF. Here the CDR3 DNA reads TGTGCCAGCAGGGGGGGTGGGACTAGCGGATCAGATACGCAGTATTTT.

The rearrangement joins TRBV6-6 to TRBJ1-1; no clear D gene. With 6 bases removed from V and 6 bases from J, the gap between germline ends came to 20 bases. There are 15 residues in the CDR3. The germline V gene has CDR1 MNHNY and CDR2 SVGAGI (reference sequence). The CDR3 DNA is TGTGCCAGCAGCCCTTCGTGGGATCGAAAACCTGAAGCTTTCTTT. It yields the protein CASSPSWDRKPEAFF.

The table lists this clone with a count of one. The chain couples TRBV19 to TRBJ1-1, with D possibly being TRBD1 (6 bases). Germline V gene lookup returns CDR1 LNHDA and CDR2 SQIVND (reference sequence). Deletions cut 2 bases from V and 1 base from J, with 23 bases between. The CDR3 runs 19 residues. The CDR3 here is CASSIRQGLRGTGNTEAFF. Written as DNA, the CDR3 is TGTGCCAGTAGTATACGCCAGGGGTTGAGGGGAACAGGGAACACTGAAGCTTTCTTT. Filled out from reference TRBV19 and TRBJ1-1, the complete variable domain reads DGGITQSPKYLFRKEGQNVTLSCEQNLNHDAMYWYRQDPGQGLRLIYYSQIVNDFQKGDIAEGYSVSREKKESFPLTVTSAQKNPTAFYLCASSIRQGLRGTGNTEAFFGQGTRLTVV.

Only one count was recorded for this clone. The CDR3 DNA is TGCGCCAGCAGCCTAGGACTAGCGGGAGGCAACACCGGGGAGCTGTTTTTT. This codes for CASSLGLAGGNTGELFF. The V gene is TRBV5-1, the J gene TRBJ2-2, with TRBD2 matching over 14 bases. The V and J ends lost 4 bases and 2 bases, in that order; junction bases with no gene match: 4. This CDR3 region has 17 residues. From germline, CDR1 is SGHRS and CDR2 YFSETQ.

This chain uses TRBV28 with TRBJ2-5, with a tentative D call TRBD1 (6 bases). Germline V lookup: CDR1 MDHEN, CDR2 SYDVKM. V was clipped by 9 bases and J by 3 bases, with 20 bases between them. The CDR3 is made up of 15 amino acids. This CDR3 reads CASGWGQGREETQYF. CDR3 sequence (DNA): TGTGCCAGTGGGTGGGGGCAGGGCCGTGAAGAGACCCAGTACTTC.

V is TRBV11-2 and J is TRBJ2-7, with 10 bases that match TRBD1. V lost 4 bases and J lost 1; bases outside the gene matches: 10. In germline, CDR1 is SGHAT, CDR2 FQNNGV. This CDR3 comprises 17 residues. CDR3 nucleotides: TGTGCCAGCAGCTCCCTTGGGGACAGGGGACGGTCCTACGAGCAGTACTTC. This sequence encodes CASSSLGDRGRSYEQYF.